This entry features one T cell receptor (beta chain) sequence. Its antigen remains unknown. The data were taken from a study of identical twins. The study's findings and limits: Invariant MAIT and iNKT cells may have partly biased zero-insertion analyses. High-abundance cord blood beta clonotypes had fewer insertions; memory repertoires showed none. When twins shared out-of-frame alpha sequences, those sequences had excess low generation probability.

TCRdb re-called the 5' RACE reads through MiXCR, storing one row per CDR3 protein. The table has around 1.7 million distinct CDR3 sequences, less than 40% seen once. The CDR3 length is 15 residues. Germline CDR1 reads SGHRS; CDR2 reads YFSETQ. J was trimmed by 7 bases and V by 3 bases; bases with no gene match: 12. No donor was unhealthy or non-Caucasian. Material: cord blood. This chain links TRBV5-1 with TRBJ2-7; 8 nucleotides line up with TRBD2. This clonotype originated in a newborn girl in good health. The CDR3 region is CASSSGVAGSSEQYF. The CDR3 DNA sequence: TGCGCCAGCAGCTCGGGTGTAGCGGGATCCTCGGAGCAGTACTTC.